This T cell receptor beta chain was sequenced in a study of blood T cell repertoires in COVID-19. The assay was immunoSEQ multiplex PCR, and TCRdb's table has in-frame clones only and misses some. Altogether approximately 12,000 clones are present, more than 65% being singletons, with the ten largest covering approximately 43%. V was cut by 3 bases and J by 8 bases, with 10 bases left in between. This CDR3 is 12 amino acids long. Germline values: CDR1 MDHEN, CDR2 SYDVKM. This TCR came from a man older than 75 with acute or convalescent COVID-19. This chain uses TRBV28 with TRBJ1-2, with D possibly matching TRBD1 (6 bases). Sequencing used peripheral blood. The CDR3 bases are TGTGCCAGCAGTTTTGGCAGGGGAGGCTACACCTTC. This encodes CASSFGRGGYTF.